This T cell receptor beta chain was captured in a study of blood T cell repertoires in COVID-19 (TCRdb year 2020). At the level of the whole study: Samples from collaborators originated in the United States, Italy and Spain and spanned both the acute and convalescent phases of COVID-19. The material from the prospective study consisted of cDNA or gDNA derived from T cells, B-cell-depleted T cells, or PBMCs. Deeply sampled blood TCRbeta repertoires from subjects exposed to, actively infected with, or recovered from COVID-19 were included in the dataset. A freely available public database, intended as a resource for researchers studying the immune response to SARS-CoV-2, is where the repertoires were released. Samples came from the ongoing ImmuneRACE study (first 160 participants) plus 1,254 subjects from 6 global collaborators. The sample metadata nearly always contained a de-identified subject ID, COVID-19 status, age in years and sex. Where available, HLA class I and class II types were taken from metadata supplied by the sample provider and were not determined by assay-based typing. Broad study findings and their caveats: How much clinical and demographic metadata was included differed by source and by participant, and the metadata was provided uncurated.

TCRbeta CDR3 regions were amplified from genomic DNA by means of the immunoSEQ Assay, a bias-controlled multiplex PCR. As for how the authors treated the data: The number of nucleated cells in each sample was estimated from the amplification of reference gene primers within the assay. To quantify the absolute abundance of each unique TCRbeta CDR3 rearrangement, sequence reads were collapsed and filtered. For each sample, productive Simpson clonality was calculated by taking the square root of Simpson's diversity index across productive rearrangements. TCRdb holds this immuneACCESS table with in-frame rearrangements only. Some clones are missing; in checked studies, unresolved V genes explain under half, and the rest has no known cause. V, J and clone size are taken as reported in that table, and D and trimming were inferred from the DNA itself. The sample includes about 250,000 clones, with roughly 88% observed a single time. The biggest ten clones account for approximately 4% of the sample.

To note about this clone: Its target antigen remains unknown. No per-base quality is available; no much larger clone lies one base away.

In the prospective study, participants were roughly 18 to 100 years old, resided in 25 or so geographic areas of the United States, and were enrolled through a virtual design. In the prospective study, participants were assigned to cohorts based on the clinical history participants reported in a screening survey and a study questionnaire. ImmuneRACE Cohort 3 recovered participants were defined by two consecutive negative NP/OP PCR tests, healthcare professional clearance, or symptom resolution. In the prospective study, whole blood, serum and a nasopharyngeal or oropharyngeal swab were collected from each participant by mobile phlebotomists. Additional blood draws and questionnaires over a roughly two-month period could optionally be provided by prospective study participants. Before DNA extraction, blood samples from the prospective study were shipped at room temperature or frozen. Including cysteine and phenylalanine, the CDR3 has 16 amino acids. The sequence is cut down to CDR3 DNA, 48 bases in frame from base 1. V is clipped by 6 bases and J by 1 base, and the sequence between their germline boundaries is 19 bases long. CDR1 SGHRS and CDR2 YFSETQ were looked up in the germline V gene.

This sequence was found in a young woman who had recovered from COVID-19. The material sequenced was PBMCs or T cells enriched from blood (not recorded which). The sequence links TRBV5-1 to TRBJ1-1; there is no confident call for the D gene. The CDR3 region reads CASTLGTHLGNTEAFF. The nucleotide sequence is TGCGCCAGCACCCTAGGCACCCACCTTGGGAACACTGAAGCTTTCTTT.